This T cell receptor beta chain is from a study of glioma-infiltrating T cells after dendritic cell vaccination. Findings and limits, study-wide: Patients with more pretreatment TILs had longer time to progression and survival.

Only in-frame clones appear in the TCRdb table, and some are missing; sequencing was by immunoSEQ multiplex PCR. There are tens of thousands of clones in the sample; roughly 90% occur only once, and over 2% lies in the top ten. This CDR3 has 13 residues. Germline V lookup: CDR1 MGHRA, CDR2 YSYEKL. Trimming took 3 bases from V and 4 from J, leaving 7 bases between them. Turning to this clone: Its cognate antigen is unknown.

The sequence was obtained from a human donor with glioblastoma. This chain links TRBV4-1 with TRBJ2-1, with a tentative D call TRBD2 (6 bases). This specimen was blood, taken before dendritic cell vaccination. The DNA of the CDR3 is TGCGCCAGCAGCCAGGGAGGATACAATGAGCAGTTCTTC. It translates to CASSQGGYNEQFF.